The 8 T cell receptor beta chains below come from one sample, sequenced in a study of post-analysis software for immune sequencing data. Findings and limits, study-wide: Higher frequency in patients than in controls was seen for roughly five TRBV segments, with TRBV5-6, TRBV5-1 and TRBV20-1 among them.

cDNA libraries of TCR beta carried unique molecular identifiers. TCRdb re-called the PCR reads through MiXCR, storing one row per CDR3 protein. The sample holds hundreds of thousands of distinct CDR3 sequences, 25% to 30% seen once. Their recognized antigens are unknown. Sequencing used blood. The receptors were gathered from a girl aged 10 to 17 with multiple sclerosis.

Written as DNA, the CDR3 is TGTGCCAGCAGCTTAGAGGGGACCCGTCGGCAAGAGACCCAGTACTTC. This codes for CASSLEGTRRQETQYF. The rearrangement links TRBV11-2 to TRBJ2-5; D may match TRBD1 or TRBD2 (5 bases each). Between the trimmed V and J ends, which lost 0 bases and 2 bases, there was a span of 13 bases. This CDR3 is 16 amino acids long. Germline CDR1 and CDR2: SGHAT and FQNNGV.

J is TRBJ2-7 and V is TRBV27; TRBD1 matches at 10 bases. Germline V gene sequence: CDR1 MNHEY, CDR2 SMNVEV (reference sequence). V shed 5 bases and J 3 bases; nucleotides not matched to a gene: 7. The CDR3 spans 15 residues. This chain's CDR3 is CASSLFRDRGYEQYF. The CDR3 nucleotides read TGTGCCAGCAGTCTATTCCGGGACAGGGGCTACGAGCAGTACTTC.

This clonotype was counted many times. The rearrangement uses TRBV7-9 and TRBJ1-6; TRBD1 matches 12 bases. Germline V gene sequence: CDR1 SEHNR, CDR2 FQNEAQ (reference sequence). This CDR3 comprises 17 residues. V gave up 4 bases and J gave up 11 bases; unmatched junction bases: 12. The CDR3 region has the DNA TGTGCCAGCAGCTCCTCAGGGTGGGGGACAGGGGGCCCACCCCTCCACTTT. Residues: CASSSSGWGTGGPPLHF.

The rearrangement uses TRBV7-2 and TRBJ1-1; no definite D call. Germline-derived CDR1 and CDR2 are SGHTA and FQGNSA. There are 14 residues in the CDR3. Trimming took off 3 bases at V and 1 base at J, with 9 bases between the two ends. CDR3 loop: CASSLVVTNTEAFF. CDR3 coding DNA: TGTGCCAGCAGCTTGGTGGTGACGAACACTGAAGCTTTCTTT.

In the case of this clonotype: One base away lies a much larger clone, so this may be a sequencing read error. The CDR3 sequence is CSAGLAPYNEQFF. CDR3 in DNA: TGCAGTGCGGGGCTAGCCCCGTACAATGAGCAGTTCTTC. The chain has TRBV20-1 and TRBJ2-1, with D perhaps matching TRBD1 or TRBD2 (5 bases each). Germline V gives CDR1 DFQATT, CDR2 SNEGSKA (reference sequence). The CDR3 runs 13 residues. Trimming removed 6 bases at V and 4 bases at J, with 13 bases between.

This clonotype was counted only a few times. The chain uses TRBV5-5 and TRBJ2-3, with 11 bases lining up with TRBD2. CDR1 is SGHKS, CDR2 YYEKEE, per germline (reference sequence). The CDR3 sequence is 20 residues long. The junction had 18 bases not matched to a gene; V was cut back by 1 base and J by 5 bases. In nucleotides, the CDR3 is TGTGCCAGCAGCTTGACGGCAGGGGTTCTAGCGGGGGGAGGCGTAGATACGCAGTATTTT. Amino acid sequence: CASSLTAGVLAGGGVDTQYF.

This clonotype was observed at least ten times. The chain has TRBV6-4 and TRBJ2-1; 9 bases line up with TRBD1. V gave up 6 bases and J gave up 1 base; unmatched junction bases: 4. Germline V CDR1 and CDR2: MRHNA, SNTAGT. There are 15 residues in the CDR3. CDR3 amino acids: CASSQDRGSYNEQFF. The DNA for the CDR3 is TGTGCCAGCAGCCAGGACAGGGGATCCTACAATGAGCAGTTCTTC.

This clonotype has a handful of counts. CDR3 sequence (DNA): TGTGCCAGCAGTGTGACAGGGGGCAATGAGCAGTTCTTC. It yields the protein CASSVTGGNEQFF. This chain connects TRBV12-3 or TRBV12-4 to TRBJ2-1; 9 nucleotides match TRBD1. The CDR3 loop spans 13 amino acids. After removal of 5 bases from V and 6 bases from J, the junction contained 2 bases not matched to a gene.